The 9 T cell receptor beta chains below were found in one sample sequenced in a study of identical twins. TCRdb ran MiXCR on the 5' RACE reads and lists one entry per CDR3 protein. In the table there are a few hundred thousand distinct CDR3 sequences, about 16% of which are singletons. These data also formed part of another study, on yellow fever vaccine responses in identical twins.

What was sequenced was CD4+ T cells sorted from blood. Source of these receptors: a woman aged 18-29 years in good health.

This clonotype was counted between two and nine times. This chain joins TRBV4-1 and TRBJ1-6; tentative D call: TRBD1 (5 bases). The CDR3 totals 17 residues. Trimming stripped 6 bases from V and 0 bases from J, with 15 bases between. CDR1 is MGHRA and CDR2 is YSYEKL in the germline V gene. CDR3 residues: CASSALGEVSYNSPLHF. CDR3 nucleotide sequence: TGCGCCAGCAGTGCACTGGGGGAGGTCTCCTATAATTCACCCCTCCACTTT.

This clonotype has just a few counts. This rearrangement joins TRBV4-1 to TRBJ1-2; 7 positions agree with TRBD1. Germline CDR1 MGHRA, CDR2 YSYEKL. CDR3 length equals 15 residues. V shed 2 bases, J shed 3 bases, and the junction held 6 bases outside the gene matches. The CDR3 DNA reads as TGCGCCAGCAGCCAAACGACAGGGTCTGACTATGGCTACACCTTC. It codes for CASSQTTGSDYGYTF.

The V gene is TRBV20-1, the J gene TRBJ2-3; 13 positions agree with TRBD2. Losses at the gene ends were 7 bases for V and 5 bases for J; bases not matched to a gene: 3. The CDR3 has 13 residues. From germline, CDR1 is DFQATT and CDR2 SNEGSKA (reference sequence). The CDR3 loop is CSVLAGGGDTQYF. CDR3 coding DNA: TGCAGTGTACTAGCGGGAGGGGGAGATACGCAGTATTTT.

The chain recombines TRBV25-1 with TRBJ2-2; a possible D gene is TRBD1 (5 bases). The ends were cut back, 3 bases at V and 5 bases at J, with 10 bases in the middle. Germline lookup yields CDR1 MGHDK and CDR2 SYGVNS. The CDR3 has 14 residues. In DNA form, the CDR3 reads TGTGCCAGCAGTGAGGCAGGGCGGACCGGGGAGCTGTTTTTT. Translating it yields CASSEAGRTGELFF.

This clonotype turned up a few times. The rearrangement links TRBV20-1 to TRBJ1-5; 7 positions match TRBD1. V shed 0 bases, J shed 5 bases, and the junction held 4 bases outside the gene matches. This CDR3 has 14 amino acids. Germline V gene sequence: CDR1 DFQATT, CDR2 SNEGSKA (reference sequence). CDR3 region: CSARDSQGHQPQHF. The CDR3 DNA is TGCAGTGCTAGAGATTCACAGGGGCATCAGCCCCAGCATTTT.

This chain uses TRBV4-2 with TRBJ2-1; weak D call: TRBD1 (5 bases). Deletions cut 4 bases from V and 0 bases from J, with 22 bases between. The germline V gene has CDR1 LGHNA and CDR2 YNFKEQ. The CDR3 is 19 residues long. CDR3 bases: TGTGCCAGCAGCCTTACTGGCCGTTGGGGCCCCAGCTCCTACAATGAGCAGTTCTTC. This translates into CASSLTGRWGPSSYNEQFF.

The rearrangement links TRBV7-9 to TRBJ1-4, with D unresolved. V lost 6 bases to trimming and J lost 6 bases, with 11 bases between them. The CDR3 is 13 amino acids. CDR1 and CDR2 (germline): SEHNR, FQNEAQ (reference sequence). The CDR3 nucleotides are TGTGCCAGCAGGCCCATCGCCTATGAAAAACTGTTTTTT. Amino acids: CASRPIAYEKLFF.

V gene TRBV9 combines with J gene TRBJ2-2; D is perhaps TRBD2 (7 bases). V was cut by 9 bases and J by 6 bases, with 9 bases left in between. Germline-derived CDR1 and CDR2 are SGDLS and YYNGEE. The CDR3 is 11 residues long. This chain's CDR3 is CAKGGAGELFF. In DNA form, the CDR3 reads TGTGCCAAAGGGGGGGCCGGGGAGCTGTTTTTT.

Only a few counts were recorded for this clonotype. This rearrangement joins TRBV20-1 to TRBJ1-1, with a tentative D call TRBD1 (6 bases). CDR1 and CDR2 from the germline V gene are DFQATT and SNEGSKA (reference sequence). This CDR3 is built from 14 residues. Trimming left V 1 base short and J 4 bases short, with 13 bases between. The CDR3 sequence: CSARGGGWGTEAFF. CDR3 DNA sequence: TGCAGTGCTAGAGGCGGGGGCTGGGGCACTGAAGCTTTCTTT.